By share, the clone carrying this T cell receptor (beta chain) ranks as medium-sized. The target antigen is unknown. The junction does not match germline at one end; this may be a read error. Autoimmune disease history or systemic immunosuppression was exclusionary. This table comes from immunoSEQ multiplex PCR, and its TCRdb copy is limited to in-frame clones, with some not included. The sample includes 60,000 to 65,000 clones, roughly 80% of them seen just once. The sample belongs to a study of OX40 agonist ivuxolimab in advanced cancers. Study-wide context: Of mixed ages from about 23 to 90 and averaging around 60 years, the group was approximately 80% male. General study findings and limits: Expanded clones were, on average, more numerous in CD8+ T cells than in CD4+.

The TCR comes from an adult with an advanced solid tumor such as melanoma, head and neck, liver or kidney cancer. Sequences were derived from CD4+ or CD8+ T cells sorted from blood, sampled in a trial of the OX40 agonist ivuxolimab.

The CDR3 reads CASSLGLNQAEQFF. CDR3 in DNA: TGTGCTAGCAGCTTAGGACTAAACCAGGCTGAGCAGTTCTTC. This chain uses TRBV7-7 with TRBJ2-1; tentative D call: TRBD2 (6 bases). Germline lookup yields CDR1 SSHAT and CDR2 FNYEAQ (reference sequence). The CDR3 loop spans 14 amino acids. Combining the CDR3 with reference TRBV7-7 and TRBJ2-1 gives the whole variable domain GAGVSQSPRYKVTKRGQDVTLRCDPISSHATLYWYQQALGQGPEFLTYFNYEAQPDKSGLPSDRFSAERPEGSISTLTIQRTEQRDSAMYRCASSLGLNQAEQFFGPGTRLTVL.